This is a list of T cell receptor beta chains from one sample in a study of blood T cell repertoires in COVID-19. Profiled with immunoSEQ multiplex PCR; TCRdb holds only in-frame clones, not every one. Here the sample spans some 2,200 clones, around 90% being singletons. Sequenced input: peripheral blood. Receptors were obtained from a man aged 65-85 years with active COVID-19. The CDR3 runs from the conserved cysteine through the conserved F or W. Each record gives: D gene, J gene, CDR3 length, V gene, clone size, CDR3 protein, CDR3 DNA. D genes are given only for firm matches. Clone size, where shown, is once, few, many, or a class for clones that have expanded.

>NA|TRBJ2-3|15|TRBV27|NA
CASSLVDPSTDTQYF
TGTGCCAGCAGTCTAGTTGACCCTAGCACAGATACGCAGTATTTT
>NA|TRBJ1-6|15|TRBV7-6|NA
CASSSQSSYNSPLHF
TGTGCCAGCAGCTCACAGAGCTCCTATAATTCACCCCTCCACTTT
>NA|TRBJ2-7|15|TRBV6-5|NA
CASTRNPRSSYEQYF
TGTGCCAGCACCCGAAACCCTAGGAGCTCCTACGAGCAGTACTTC
>NA|TRBJ1-5|15|TRBV7-8|NA
CASSLGRGLIQPQHF
TGTGCCAGCAGCTTAGGTAGGGGTTTAATCCAGCCCCAGCATTTT
>TRBD1|TRBJ1-5|15|TRBV7-2|once
CASSLVVTGGRDQHF
TGTGCCAGCAGCTTAGTAGTGACAGGGGGCAGGGATCAGCATTTT
>TRBD1|TRBJ1-1|15|TRBV2|NA
CASSRSGTGTSEAFF
TGTGCCAGCAGTCGCTCCGGGACAGGGACCTCAGAAGCTTTCTTT
>NA|TRBJ1-1|13|TRBV2|once
CASRGAGLGEAFF
TGTGCCAGCAGGGGTGCAGGGTTAGGTGAAGCTTTCTTT
>NA|TRBJ2-7|15|TRBV5-1|NA
CASSLQGIGSYEQYF
TGCGCCAGCAGCTTGCAGGGAATCGGCTCCTACGAGCAGTACTTC
>TRBD1|TRBJ2-7|15|TRBV4-2|NA
CASSQRLGQGAEQYF
TGTGCCAGCAGCCAACGTTTGGGACAGGGGGCCGAGCAGTACTTC
>TRBD2|TRBJ2-5|16|TRBV4-1|NA
CASSQASGSSQGTQYF
TGCGCCAGCAGCCAAGCTAGCGGGTCCTCCCAGGGGACCCAGTACTTC
>NA|TRBJ1-2|14|TRBV7-9|NA
CASSYSTGSYGYTF
TGTGCCAGCAGCTACTCGACGGGAAGCTATGGCTACACCTTC
>NA|TRBJ2-7|13|TRBV6-5|few
CVSWGDGSYEQYF
TGTGTCTCATGGGGGGACGGCTCCTACGAGCAGTACTTC
>NA|TRBJ2-7|13|TRBV6-5|NA
CASSYEGFYEQYF
TGTGCCAGCAGTTACGAGGGCTTCTACGAGCAGTACTTC
>TRBD2|TRBJ2-7|15|TRBV11-3|few
CASSFLAASSYEQYF
TGTGCCAGCAGCTTTCTAGCGGCCAGCTCCTACGAGCAGTACTTC
>NA|TRBJ1-5|14|TRBV15|NA
CATSRDRGGQPQHF
TGTGCCACCAGCAGAGATCGGGGAGGTCAGCCCCAGCATTTT
>TRBD1|TRBJ1-4|14|TRBV6-5|NA
CASRAGTDYEKLFF
TGTGCCAGCAGGGCCGGGACAGACTATGAAAAACTGTTTTTT
>NA|TRBJ2-2|14|TRBV18|NA
CASSQAGGTGELFF
TGTGCCAGCTCACAGGCCGGGGGAACCGGGGAGCTGTTTTTT
>NA|TRBJ2-7|13|TRBV7-6|NA
CASSSPGAYEQYF
TGTGCCAGCAGCTCACCAGGGGCCTACGAGCAGTACTTC
>NA|TRBJ1-4|15|TRBV5-1|NA
CASSLAGATNEKLFF
TGCGCCAGCAGCTTGGCGGGGGCAACTAATGAAAAACTGTTTTTT
>NA|TRBJ2-5|14|TRBV11-2|NA
CASRSLMYQETQYF
TGTGCCAGCAGGTCGCTAATGTACCAAGAGACCCAGTACTTC
>NA|TRBJ1-1|12|TRBV19|NA
CASSIGGAQAFF
TGTGCCAGTAGTATTGGGGGGGCTCAAGCTTTCTTT
>TRBD1|TRBJ2-7|15|TRBV4-1|NA
CASSQVGTGPYEQYF
TGCGCCAGCAGCCAAGTCGGGACAGGGCCCTACGAGCAGTACTTC
>TRBD1|TRBJ2-1|14|TRBV7-8|once
CASSRGQGSDEQFF
TGTGCCAGCAGCCGAGGACAGGGTTCGGATGAGCAGTTCTTC
>TRBD1|TRBJ2-2|14|TRBV19|NA
CASTRDRAGGELFF
TGTGCCAGTACCCGGGACAGGGCGGGCGGGGAGCTGTTTTTT
>TRBD1|TRBJ1-2|15|TRBV15|NA
CATSRRRGQGNGYTF
TGTGCCACCAGCAGACGAAGGGGACAGGGGAATGGCTACACCTTC